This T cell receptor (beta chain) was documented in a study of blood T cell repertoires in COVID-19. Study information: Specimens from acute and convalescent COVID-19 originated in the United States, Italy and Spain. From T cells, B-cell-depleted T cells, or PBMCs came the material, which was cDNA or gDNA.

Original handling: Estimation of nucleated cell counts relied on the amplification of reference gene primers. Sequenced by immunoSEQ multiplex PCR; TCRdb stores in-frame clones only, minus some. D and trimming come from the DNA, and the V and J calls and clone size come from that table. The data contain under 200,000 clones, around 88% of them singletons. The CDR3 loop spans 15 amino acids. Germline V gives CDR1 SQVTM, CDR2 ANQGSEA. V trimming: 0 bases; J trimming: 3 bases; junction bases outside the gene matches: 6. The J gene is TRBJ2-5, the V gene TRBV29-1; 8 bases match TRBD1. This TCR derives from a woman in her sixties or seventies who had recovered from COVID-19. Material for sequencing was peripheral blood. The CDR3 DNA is TGCAGCGTTGAAGATGAGGCAGGGGGCGAAGAGACCCAGTACTTC. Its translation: CSVEDEAGGEETQYF.